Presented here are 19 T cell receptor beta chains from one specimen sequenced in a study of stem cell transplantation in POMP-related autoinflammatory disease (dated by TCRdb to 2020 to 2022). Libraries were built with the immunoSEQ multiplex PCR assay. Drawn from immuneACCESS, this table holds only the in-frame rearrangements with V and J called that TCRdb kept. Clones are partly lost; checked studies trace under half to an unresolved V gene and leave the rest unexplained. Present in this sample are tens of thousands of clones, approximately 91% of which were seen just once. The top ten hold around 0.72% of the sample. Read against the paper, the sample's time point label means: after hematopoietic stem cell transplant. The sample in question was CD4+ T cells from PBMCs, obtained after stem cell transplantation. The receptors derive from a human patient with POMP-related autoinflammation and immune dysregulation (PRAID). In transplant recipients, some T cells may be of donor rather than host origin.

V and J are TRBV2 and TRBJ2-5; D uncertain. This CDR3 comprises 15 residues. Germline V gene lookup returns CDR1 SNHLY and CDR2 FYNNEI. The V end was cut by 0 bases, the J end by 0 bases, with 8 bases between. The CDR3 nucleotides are TGTGCCAGCAGTGAAGCGACGCACTACCAAGAGACCCAGTACTTC. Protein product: CASSEATHYQETQYF.

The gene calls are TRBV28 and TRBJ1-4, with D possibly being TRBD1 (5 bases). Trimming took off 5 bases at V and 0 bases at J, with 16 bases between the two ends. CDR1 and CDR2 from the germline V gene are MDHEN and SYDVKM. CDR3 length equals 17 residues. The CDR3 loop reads CASSLTGGPSTNEKLFF. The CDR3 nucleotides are TGTGCCAGCAGTCTTACGGGGGGACCTTCAACTAATGAAAAACTGTTTTTT.

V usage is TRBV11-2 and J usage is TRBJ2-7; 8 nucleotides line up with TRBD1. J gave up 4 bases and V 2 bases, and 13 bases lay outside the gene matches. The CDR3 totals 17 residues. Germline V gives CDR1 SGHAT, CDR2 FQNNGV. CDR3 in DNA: TGTGCCAGCAGCTTATTTCTCCCCCGCAGGGGGCTTTACGAGCAGTACGTC. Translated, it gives CASSLFLPRRGLYEQYV.

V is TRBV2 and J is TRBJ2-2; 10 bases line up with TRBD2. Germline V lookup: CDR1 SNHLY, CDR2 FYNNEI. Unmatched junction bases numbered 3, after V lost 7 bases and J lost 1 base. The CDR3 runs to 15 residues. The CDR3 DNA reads TGTGCCAGCAAGGGACTAGCGTTGAACACCGGGGAGCTGTTTTTT. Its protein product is CASKGLALNTGELFF.

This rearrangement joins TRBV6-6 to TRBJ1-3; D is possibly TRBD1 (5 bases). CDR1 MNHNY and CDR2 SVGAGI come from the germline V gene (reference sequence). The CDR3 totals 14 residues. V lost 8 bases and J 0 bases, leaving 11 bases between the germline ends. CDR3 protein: CASRPGTSGNTIYF. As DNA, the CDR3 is TGTGCCAGCCGCCCAGGGACCTCTGGAAACACCATATATTTT.

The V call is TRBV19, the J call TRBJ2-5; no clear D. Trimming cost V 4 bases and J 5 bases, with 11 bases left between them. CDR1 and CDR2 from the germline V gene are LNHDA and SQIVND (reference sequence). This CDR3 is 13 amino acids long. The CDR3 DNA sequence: TGTGCCAGTAGTACCACCGCCAGGGAGACCCAGTACTTC. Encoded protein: CASSTTARETQYF.

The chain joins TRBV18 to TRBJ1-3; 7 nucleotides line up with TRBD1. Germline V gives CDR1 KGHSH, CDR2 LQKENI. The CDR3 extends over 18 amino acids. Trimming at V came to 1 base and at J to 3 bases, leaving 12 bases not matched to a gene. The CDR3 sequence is CASSPLSVTGRDGNTIYF. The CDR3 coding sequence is TGTGCCAGCTCACCACTGAGCGTGACAGGGAGGGATGGAAACACCATATATTTT.

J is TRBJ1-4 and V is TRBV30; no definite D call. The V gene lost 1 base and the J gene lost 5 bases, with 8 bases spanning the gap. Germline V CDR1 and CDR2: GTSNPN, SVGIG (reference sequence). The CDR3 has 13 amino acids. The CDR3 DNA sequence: TGTGCCTGGAGTGAACAGCTGAATGAAAAACTGTTTTTT. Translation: CAWSEQLNEKLFF.

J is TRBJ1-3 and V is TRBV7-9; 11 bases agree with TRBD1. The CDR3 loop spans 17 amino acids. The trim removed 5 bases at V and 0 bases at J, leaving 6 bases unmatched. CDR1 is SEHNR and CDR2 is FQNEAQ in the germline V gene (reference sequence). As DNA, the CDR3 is TGTGCCAGCAGCCGCGGACAGGGGGCGTCCTCTGGAAACACCATATATTTT. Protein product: CASSRGQGASSGNTIYF. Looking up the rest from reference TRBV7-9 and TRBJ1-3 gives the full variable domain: DTGVSQNPRHKITKRGQNVTFRCDPISEHNRLYWYRQTLGQGPEFLTYFQNEAQLEKSRLLSDRFSAERPKGSFSTLEIQRTEQGDSAMYLCASSRGQGASSGNTIYFGEGSWLTVV.

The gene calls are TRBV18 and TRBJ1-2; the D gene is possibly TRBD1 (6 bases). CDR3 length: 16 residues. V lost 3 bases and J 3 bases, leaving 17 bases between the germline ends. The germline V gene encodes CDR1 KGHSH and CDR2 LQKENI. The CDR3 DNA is TGTGCCAGCTCACCCCTCGGGCGGGGGGCGCACTATGGCTACACCTTC. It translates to CASSPLGRGAHYGYTF.

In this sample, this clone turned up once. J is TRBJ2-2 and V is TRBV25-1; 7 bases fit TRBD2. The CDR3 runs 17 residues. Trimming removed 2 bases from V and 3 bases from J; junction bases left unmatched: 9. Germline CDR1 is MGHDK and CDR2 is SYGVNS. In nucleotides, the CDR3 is TGTGCCAGCAGTGAAGGCGATAGCGGGCCTCACACCGGGGAGCTGTTTTTT. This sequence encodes CASSEGDSGPHTGELFF.

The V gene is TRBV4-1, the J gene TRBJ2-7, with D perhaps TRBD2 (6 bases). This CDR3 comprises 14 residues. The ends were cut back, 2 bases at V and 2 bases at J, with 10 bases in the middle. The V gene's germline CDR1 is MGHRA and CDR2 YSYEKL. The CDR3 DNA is TGCGCCAGCAGCCAACCGGGAGCGGCCTACGAGCAGTACTTC. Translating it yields CASSQPGAAYEQYF.

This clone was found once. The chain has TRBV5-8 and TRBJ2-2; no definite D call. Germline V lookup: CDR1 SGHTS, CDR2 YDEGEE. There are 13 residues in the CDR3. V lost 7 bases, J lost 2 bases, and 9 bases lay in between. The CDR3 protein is CASQTPNTGELFF. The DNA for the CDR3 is TGTGCCAGCCAGACACCTAACACCGGGGAGCTGTTTTTT.

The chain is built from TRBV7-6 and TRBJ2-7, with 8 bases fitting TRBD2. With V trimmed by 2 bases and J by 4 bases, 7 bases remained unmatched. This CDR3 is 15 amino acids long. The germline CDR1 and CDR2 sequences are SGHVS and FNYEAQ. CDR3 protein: CASSLRVSGGYEQYF. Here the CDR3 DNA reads TGTGCCAGCAGCTTAAGGGTCTCGGGGGGGTACGAGCAGTACTTC. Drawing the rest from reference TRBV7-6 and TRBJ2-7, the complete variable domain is GAGVSQSPRYKVTKRGQDVALRCDPISGHVSLYWYRQALGQGPEFLTYFNYEAQQDKSGLPNDRFSAERPEGSISTLTIQRTEQRDSAMYRCASSLRVSGGYEQYFGPGTRLTVT.

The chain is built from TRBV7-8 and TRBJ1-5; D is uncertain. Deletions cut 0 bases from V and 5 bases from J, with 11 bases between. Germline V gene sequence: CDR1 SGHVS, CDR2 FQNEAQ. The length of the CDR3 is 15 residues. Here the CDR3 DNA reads TGTGCCAGCAGCTTAGCCAGCCAGAATTATCAGCCCCAGCATTTT. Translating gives CASSLASQNYQPQHF.

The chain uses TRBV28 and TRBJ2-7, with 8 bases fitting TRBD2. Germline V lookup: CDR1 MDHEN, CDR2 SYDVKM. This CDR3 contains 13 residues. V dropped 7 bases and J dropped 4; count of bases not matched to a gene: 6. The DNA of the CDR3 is TGTGCCAGCAAGGGAGCGGGAGAGTACGAGCAGTACTTC. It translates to CASKGAGEYEQYF.

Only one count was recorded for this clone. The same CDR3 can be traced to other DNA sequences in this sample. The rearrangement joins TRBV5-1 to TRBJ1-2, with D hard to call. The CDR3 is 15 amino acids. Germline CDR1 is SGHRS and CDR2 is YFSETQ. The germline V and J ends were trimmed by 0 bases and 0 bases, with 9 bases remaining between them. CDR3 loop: CASSLGLPANYGYTF. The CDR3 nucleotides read TGCGCCAGCAGCTTGGGACTCCCAGCTAACTATGGCTACACCTTC.

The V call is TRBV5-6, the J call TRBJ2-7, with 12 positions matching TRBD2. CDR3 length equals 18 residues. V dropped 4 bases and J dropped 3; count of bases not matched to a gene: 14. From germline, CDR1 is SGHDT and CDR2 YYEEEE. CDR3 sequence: CASSLERSSGRALYEQYF. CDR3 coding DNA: TGTGCCAGCAGCCTTGAAAGGTCTAGCGGGAGGGCCCTCTACGAGCAGTACTTC.

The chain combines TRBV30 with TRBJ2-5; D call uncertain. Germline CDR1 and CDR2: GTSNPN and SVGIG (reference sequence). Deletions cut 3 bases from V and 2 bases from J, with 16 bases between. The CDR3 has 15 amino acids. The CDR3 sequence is CAWRPPQPLQETQYF. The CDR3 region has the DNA TGTGCCTGGAGACCCCCACAGCCTCTACAAGAGACCCAGTACTTC.